This T cell receptor beta chain was profiled in a study of blood T cells in healthy people across ages (dated by TCRdb to between 2014 and 2017). Some background on the complete study: In model experiments, roughly one uniquely barcoded TCR beta cDNA molecule per two T cells was captured by template switching. Using deep sequencing normalized with unique cDNA molecular identifiers, the study measured how TCR beta repertoire diversity changes with age. The donors were split into four age groups: young (average around 15 years), middle-aged (about 40), aged (62) and long-lived (more than 80). For two donors (one aged 18 to 29 and one aged 80 or older), the study analyzed two additional independent replicas of 1 million unique cDNA reads from the same blood draw.

Taken from cysteine to phenylalanine, the CDR3 has 13 residues. Only the CDR3 DNA stays, 39 bases, in frame from base 1. Per the germline V gene (reference sequence), SEHNR is the CDR1 and FQNEAQ is the CDR2. Trimming takes 8 bases from V and 5 bases from J, and the germline ends sit 15 bases apart. Library preparation used 5' RACE. Reads for this sample came from an Illumina HiSeq 2500. A second PCR of roughly 7 to 11 cycles was performed with a sample-barcoded 5' primer and a J-beta primer mix. A template-switch 5' adaptor carrying 12 random nucleotides introduced a unique molecular identifier onto each TCR beta cDNA molecule. Each sample yielded at least 2.5 million CDR3-containing paired-end reads. The Mint cDNA synthesis kit, primed by a TRBC-specific oligonucleotide, was used to synthesize first-strand cDNA from all RNA. Following uracil-DNA glycosylase treatment, a first 18-cycle PCR with universal primers M1SS and BC2_uni_R was performed on all cDNA. Regarding the original processing steps: For normalization, 1 million high-quality reads, each with a distinct molecular identifier, were randomly selected from each sample. Reads with shared molecular identifiers were discarded instead of being binned into consensus sequences. CDR3 identification, clonotype clustering and error correction used MiTCR with a Q25 quality threshold and the strictest error-elimination algorithm. A nonparametric unseen species model with Euler transformation was used to estimate lower-bound total TCR beta diversity. The raw public data were reprocessed by TCRdb itself: fastp quality trimming at Q25, MiXCR clonotype calling, in-frame beta chains only. Rows merge per CDR3 protein into single entries with the most common DNA and genes. TCRdb, not the original authors, processed these V and J calls. The sample profile shows 780,000 or so distinct CDR3 sequences; approximately 25% of them were found once. Approximately 4% of the sample lies in the top ten.

Broad study findings and their caveats: Compared with the aged group, the long-lived group had more naive CD4+ T cells, fewer expanded clones and increased TCR diversity, suggesting age selection. There was a strong correlation between observed TCR beta diversity and the percentage of naive T cells measured by flow cytometry. The CMV infection status of donors was not known, potentially confounding age-related changes in expanded clonotypes. Conclusive comparison of naive and antigen-experienced compartments was prevented by the profiling of bulk unsorted PBMCs. As age increased, observed TCR beta diversity per million T cells dropped in a roughly linear way, and a significant reduction was already evident by age around 41. Total diversity estimates from one million sequenced T cells were considered lower bounds and underestimates.

The donors were under 40 Caucasian individuals from Russia, aged about 6 to 100 years, who were systemically healthy. Each donor gave around 9.9 milliliters of peripheral blood, collected into EDTA-treated Vacutainer tubes. PBMCs were isolated by Ficoll-Paque density-gradient centrifugation, with at least 6 million obtained per sample. Trizol reagent was used to extract total RNA from PBMCs, with at least 6 micrograms per sample. For every donor, an aliquot of PBMCs went through flow cytometry to measure the percentages of naive CD45RAhigh/CD27high T cells. In this sample, this clonotype turned up a few times. What this receptor recognizes is not known. Base quality data are lacking; no much larger clone is found one base away. The same specimen was also included in a second study, on T cells of mothers and their children. The second study also describes: Nine systemically healthy Caucasian individuals served as donors, namely three mothers together with their six children. cDNA synthesis used all of the extracted RNA, with roughly 1.5 ug of RNA in each 15 ul reaction. In the second PCR, the M1S primer added sample barcodes and 2-4 random nucleotides. Each mother yielded over 9.5 million TCR beta CDR3 reads and each child 2.5 million to 3 million reads. Thymic selection shapes the output of TCR recombination in a similar way in related and unrelated pairs, and inherited differences have a minor effect. Normalized repertoire overlap was always found to be slightly, but never significantly, higher in related mother-child pairs than in unrelated mother-child pairs. Persistent microchimeric T cell clones were not detected, at a sensitivity of approximately 100 clones per million clonotypes. The study used deep NGS to compare TCR beta repertoires of mothers and children, seeking features distinguishing related mother-child pairs from unrelated individuals. The mean age was 40 +/- 4 years for the mothers and approximately 11 +/- 4 years for the children. After adapter ligation was performed with NEBNext reagents, the libraries were sequenced on an Illumina HiSeq 2000 with 100+100 nt paired-end reads. To avoid cross-contamination, the mother libraries and the child libraries were prepared a month apart and sequenced in separate runs. Each donor had between roughly 450,000 and 2,300,000 distinct TCR beta clonotypes identified. Naive TCR beta clonotypes were estimated from low-frequency clonotypes matched to each donor's FACS-determined naive share, without sorting.

This TCR derives from a boy between 10 and 17 years old in good health. Sequences were obtained from blood. The rearranged segments are TRBV7-9 and TRBJ1-2, with the D gene not clear enough to name. The CDR3 corresponds to CASGFTGEYGYTF. Read as DNA, the sequence is TGTGCCAGCGGATTCACCGGGGAGTATGGCTACACCTTC. The full variable domain, with segments outside the CDR3 supplied by the reference TRBV7-9 and TRBJ1-2 proteins, appears as DTGVSQNPRHKITKRGQNVTFRCDPISEHNRLYWYRQTLGQGPEFLTYFQNEAQLEKSRLLSDRFSAERPKGSFSTLEIQRTEQGDSAMYLCASGFTGEYGYTFGSGTRLTVV.